The rows below give T cell receptor beta chains drawn from one sample of a study of human T cells and chemical hapten exposure. Using its own MiXCR run on the RACE reads, TCRdb lists one record per CDR3 protein. The profile shows about 49,000 distinct CDR3 sequences, 8% to 9.5% of them singletons. The sample was whole blood, taken in connection with sensitization to the hapten diphenylcyclopropenone (DPC). The receptors were gathered from a woman between 45 and 65 years old with alopecia areata. Some clones in this sample may be carry-over from other donors' samples. Both conserved end residues are part of each CDR3. Each record gives: V gene, clone size, D gene, J gene, CDR3 protein. The D gene is left open where the match is weak. Clone sizes are given selectively: once, few, many, or a class where the clone is expanded.

TRBV5-1	many	TRBD1	TRBJ1-4	CASSLGNRGEKLFF
TRBV29-1	many	TRBD1	TRBJ2-6	CSVLDRGPPGANVLTF
TRBV20-1	many	.	TRBJ2-7	CSASGEGDEQYF
TRBV20-1	many	TRBD1	TRBJ2-3	CSASNPTGGVTDTQYF
TRBV7-6	few	TRBD1	TRBJ1-5	CASSPQQGGQPQHF
TRBV28	many	.	TRBJ2-2	CASSPFYSMNTGELFF
TRBV4-1	many	.	TRBJ1-1	CASSQGAGWTEAFF
TRBV3-1	few	TRBD2	TRBJ2-1	CASSNPLGLAGGNSEQFF
TRBV27	few	.	TRBJ1-5	CASSLAGRSNQPQHF
TRBV28	.	.	TRBJ2-1	CASSYGVPYNEQFF
TRBV7-2	many	TRBD1	TRBJ1-2	CASSLFDRTGNYGYTF
TRBV11-2	many	.	TRBJ2-1	CASSQTGGNEQFF
TRBV29-1	many	.	TRBJ1-1	CSETLDARTEAFF
TRBV6-6	many	TRBD2	TRBJ2-5	CASSYSGGTKETQYF
TRBV6-6	many	.	TRBJ2-1	CASSPQGGSYNEQFF
TRBV18	.	.	TRBJ2-7	CASSPSMFRTASYEQYF
TRBV2	few	.	TRBJ1-1	CASKTRDGNTEAFF
TRBV20-1	many	.	TRBJ2-5	CSARGHIENQETQYF
TRBV7-2	many	.	TRBJ2-5	CASSAQGRIQETQYF
TRBV24-1	many	TRBD1	TRBJ2-3	CATSDLHRGRNTDTQYF
TRBV14	many	TRBD1	TRBJ1-1	CASSPLGRGDTEAFF
TRBV6-5	many	.	TRBJ2-6	CASSGPPGAISGANVLTF
TRBV20-1	many	.	TRBJ2-1	CSATPSAGSTGDEQFF
TRBV3-1	many	TRBD2	TRBJ2-2	CASSRRLAGAGGELFF
TRBV3-1	many	.	TRBJ2-5	CASSQRGGPQETQYF
TRBV6-2/TRBV6-3	many	.	TRBJ1-1	CASSLTVPRTNTEAFF
TRBV20-1	few	TRBD1	TRBJ1-1	CSAREPNRGRNTEAFF
TRBV20-1	many	TRBD1	TRBJ2-7	CSALPGQGREQYF
TRBV27	many	TRBD2	TRBJ2-3	CASKPSGRASIADTQYF
TRBV7-2	many	TRBD1	TRBJ1-1	CASSFTGVTEAFF
TRBV14	many	.	TRBJ2-6	CASSPRGYLDGANVLTF
TRBV19	many	.	TRBJ1-2	CASSIDALDGYTF
TRBV7-2	many	.	TRBJ2-1	CASSSSAGTLINEQFF
TRBV6-6	.	TRBD2	TRBJ2-5	CASSSSGRAETLYF
TRBV28	.	.	TRBJ1-2	CASTGGRAVGYTF
TRBV7-6	many	.	TRBJ2-7	CASSPLPRGENEQYF
TRBV5-1	many	TRBD1	TRBJ1-5	CASSLAGQEHQPQHF
TRBV6-5	many	TRBD2	TRBJ2-7	CASSMVPGTSGVEQYF
TRBV7-9	.	TRBD1	TRBJ2-2	CASRPRDRAGTGELFF
TRBV6-6	.	.	TRBJ2-7	CASSYRGEGPYEQYF
TRBV7-9	.	TRBD2	TRBJ2-7	CASSQGLAGVYEQYF
TRBV20-1	many	.	TRBJ2-7	CSASPPTTYEQYF
TRBV7-2	many	TRBD2	TRBJ2-1	CASSLRTSVYNEQFF
TRBV30	many	.	TRBJ1-2	CAWASYGYTF
TRBV7-8	many	.	TRBJ2-1	CASSPGQGSYNEQFF
TRBV27	once	.	TRBJ2-7	CASSIRPGTVYEQYF
TRBV18	.	.	TRBJ2-5	CASSPPIRSQETQYF
TRBV7-2	many	.	TRBJ2-6	CASSRWDTLSGANVLTF